What follows are 27 T cell receptor beta chains derived from one specimen sequenced in a study of blood T cell repertoires in COVID-19. TCRdb keeps only in-frame clones here, not all; method: immunoSEQ multiplex PCR. The table lists approximately 170,000 clones, approximately 95% of them singletons. What was sequenced was peripheral blood. The receptor set was obtained from a woman aged 55-75 years with COVID-19, enrolled during active disease.

This chain uses TRBV11-2 with TRBJ2-3; D is possibly TRBD1 (6 bases). Trimming took off 0 bases at V and 4 bases at J, with 11 bases between the two ends. The CDR3 length is 15 residues. Germline V gene lookup returns CDR1 SGHAT and CDR2 FQNNGV. For the CDR3, the DNA is TGTGCCAGCAGCTTAGATGGCAGGGGAGCAGATACGCAGTATTTT. Translation: CASSLDGRGADTQYF.

The chain joins TRBV11-2 to TRBJ2-7, with 13 bases matching TRBD2. CDR1 and CDR2 (germline): SGHAT, FQNNGV. J lost 6 bases, V lost 4 bases, and 6 bases had no gene match. CDR3 size: 15 residues. CDR3 residues: CASSSRTSGGSEQYF. CDR3 nucleotide sequence: TGTGCCAGCAGCTCGCGGACTAGCGGGGGAAGCGAGCAGTACTTC.

The rearrangement uses TRBV9 and TRBJ2-5; 7 bases are a match to TRBD1. Unmatched junction bases numbered 5, after V lost 5 bases and J lost 4 bases. The CDR3 spans 13 residues. Germline values: CDR1 SGDLS, CDR2 YYNGEE. CDR3 region: CASSTGVPETQYF. The CDR3 DNA is TGTGCCAGCAGTACAGGGGTCCCAGAGACCCAGTACTTC.

This clone was seen a single time. V is TRBV6-4 and J is TRBJ1-2, with D unclear. This CDR3 region has 13 residues. V was shortened by 3 bases and J by 3 bases, with 8 bases between the two germline ends. CDR1 is MRHNA, CDR2 SNTAGT, per germline. In DNA, the CDR3 is TGTGCCAGCAGTGAACGGGGTGACTATGGCTACACCTTC. Translated: CASSERGDYGYTF.

The rearrangement joins TRBV25-1 to TRBJ1-1; D may be TRBD1 (5 bases). The V and J ends lost 1 base and 9 bases respectively, with 15 bases between them. The CDR3 loop spans 14 amino acids. Looked up from germline, CDR1 is MGHDK and CDR2 is SYGVNS. The CDR3 loop reads CASSESATGVQAFF. CDR3 DNA sequence: TGTGCCAGCAGTGAATCGGCTACGGGGGTACAAGCTTTCTTT. The full variable domain, rest sourced from reference TRBV25-1 and TRBJ1-1, is EADIYQTPRYLVIGTGKKITLECSQTMGHDKMYWYQQDPGMELHLIHYSYGVNSTEKGDLSSESTVSRIRTEHFPLTLESARPSHTSQYLCASSESATGVQAFFGQGTRLTVV.

Comment on this clone: In the same sample, other DNA sequences code for this CDR3. This CDR3 is CASSDSSGGTDTQYF. The CDR3 region has the DNA TGTGCCAGCAGTGACTCTAGCGGGGGCACAGATACGCAGTATTTT. The rearrangement links TRBV6-4 to TRBJ2-3; 8 bases are shared with TRBD2. V dropped 0 bases and J dropped 1; count of bases not matched to a gene: 0. Germline values: CDR1 MRHNA, CDR2 SNTAGT. The CDR3 has 15 residues.

The rearrangement joins TRBV4-1 to TRBJ1-2; D not certain. CDR3 length equals 15 residues. Germline values: CDR1 MGHRA, CDR2 YSYEKL. Trimming pared 1 base from V and 7 bases from J, leaving 16 bases between. The chain's CDR3 is CASSQGGGFLGGYTF. CDR3 DNA: TGCGCCAGCAGCCAAGGTGGAGGTTTTCTCGGTGGCTACACCTTC.

The chain has TRBV29-1 and TRBJ2-2; no definite D call. This CDR3 comprises 12 residues. Germline CDR1 reads SQVTM; CDR2 reads ANQGSEA. V was pared by 7 bases and J by 7 bases, with 13 bases between. CDR3 bases: TGCAGCGGTGCCCGTCCGGGCGGGGAGCTGTTTTTT. It yields the protein CSGARPGGELFF.

The genes are TRBV5-1 and TRBJ2-7; 7 nucleotides agree with TRBD1. J was trimmed by 0 bases and V by 5 bases; bases with no gene match: 8. The CDR3 has 15 residues. Germline lookup yields CDR1 SGHRS and CDR2 YFSETQ. CDR3 nucleotide sequence: TGCGCCAGCAGGAGTTCCGGGACAGCCTCCTACGAGCAGTACTTC. This codes for CASRSSGTASYEQYF. Full variable domain (remainder filled in from reference TRBV5-1 and TRBJ2-7): KAGVTQTPRYLIKTRGQQVTLSCSPISGHRSVSWYQQTPGQGLQFLFEYFSETQRNKGNFPGRFSGRQFSNSRSEMNVSTLELGDSALYLCASRSSGTASYEQYFGPGTRLTVT.

V is TRBV19 and J is TRBJ1-1, with D perhaps matching TRBD1 (5 bases). The V and J ends lost 4 bases and 7 bases respectively, with 16 bases between them. Germline V gives CDR1 LNHDA, CDR2 SQIVND (reference sequence). There are 14 residues in the CDR3. The CDR3 loop reads CASSTQSRQFEAFF. The CDR3 DNA is TGTGCCAGTAGTACGCAGTCCCGACAGTTTGAAGCTTTCTTT.

The table lists this clone with a few counts. The chain couples TRBV7-8 to TRBJ1-6; no clear D gene. V dropped 6 bases and J dropped 2 bases, with 14 bases sitting between them. CDR3 length: 16 amino acids. Per germline, CDR1 SGHVS and CDR2 FQNEAQ. The CDR3 here is CASRGGETPYNSPLHF. The CDR3 DNA reads as TGTGCCAGCAGGGGAGGCGAAACACCCTATAATTCACCCCTCCACTTT.

The chain has TRBV10-3 and TRBJ2-7; 7 positions agree with TRBD1. J was trimmed by 5 bases and V by 6 bases; bases with no gene match: 10. CDR1 ENHRY and CDR2 SYGVKD come from the germline V gene. There are 14 residues in the CDR3. As DNA, the CDR3 is TGTGCCATCAGGCCGACAGGGATCTTCGACGAGCAGTACTTC. This encodes CAIRPTGIFDEQYF.

The V call is TRBV27, the J call TRBJ1-1, with 7 nucleotides matching TRBD1. The ends lost 5 bases at V and 6 bases at J; junction bases unmatched: 3. The CDR3 is 12 amino acids. Germline assignment: CDR1 MNHEY and CDR2 SMNVEV (reference sequence). The CDR3 protein is CASSETGSEAFF. In DNA form, the CDR3 reads TGTGCCAGCAGTGAGACAGGGTCTGAAGCTTTCTTT.

This rearrangement joins TRBV7-9 to TRBJ2-3, with 9 bases that match TRBD1. The junction had 3 bases not matched to a gene; V was cut back by 5 bases and J by 0 bases. CDR3 size: 15 residues. Germline loops: CDR1 SEHNR, CDR2 FQNEAQ (reference sequence). The chain's CDR3 is CASSRGQGSTDTQYF. In nucleotides, the CDR3 is TGTGCCAGCAGCCGGGGACAGGGTAGCACAGATACGCAGTATTTT.

V gene TRBV6-5 combines with J gene TRBJ1-6; the D gene is possibly TRBD1 (6 bases). Germline loops: CDR1 MNHEY, CDR2 SVGAGI. V gave up 6 bases and J gave up 9 bases, with 15 bases separating them. The CDR3 extends over 14 amino acids. In DNA, the CDR3 is TGTGCCAGCAGGATGGACAGACAGTTTTCACCCCTCCACTTT. Protein: CASRMDRQFSPLHF.

The gene calls are TRBV15 and TRBJ1-5; D is unresolved. The CDR3 is made up of 10 amino acids. Trimming shortened V by 9 bases and J by 5 bases, and 5 bases separated the two germline ends. In germline, CDR1 is LNHNV, CDR2 YYDKDF (reference sequence). CDR3 amino acids: CATGDQPQHF. The CDR3 DNA follows: TGTGCCACAGGAGATCAGCCCCAGCATTTT.

In DNA form, the CDR3 reads TGTGCCAGCAGCCCTGAGGTTTTTTCAGCGGGGACCTACAATGAGCAGTTCTTC. Encoded protein: CASSPEVFSAGTYNEQFF. This sequence joins TRBV7-2 and TRBJ2-1; 7 positions agree with TRBD2. This CDR3 has 18 amino acids. The V segment lost 5 bases and the J segment 2 bases; nucleotides outside the gene matches: 15. Germline assignment: CDR1 SGHTA and CDR2 FQGNSA.

V usage is TRBV3-1 (or the pseudogene TRBV3-2) and J usage is TRBJ2-1, with 13 bases matching TRBD2. Germline values: CDR1 LGHDT, CDR2 YNNKEL (reference sequence). Trimming cost V 1 base and J 9 bases; bases outside gene matches: 0. The length of the CDR3 is 14 residues. The CDR3 DNA follows: TGTGCCAGCAGCCAAGGGACTAGCGGGGGTGAGCAGTTCTTC. Translating gives CASSQGTSGGEQFF.

This clone was detected once. The chain joins TRBV5-4 to TRBJ2-3; no clear D. Trimming pared 0 bases from V and 2 bases from J, leaving 4 bases between. The CDR3 is 13 amino acids. CDR1 SGHNT and CDR2 YYREEE come from the germline V gene (reference sequence). Here the CDR3 reads CASSLDITDTQYF. The CDR3 bases are TGTGCCAGCAGCTTGGACATCACAGATACGCAGTATTTT.

The chain couples TRBV19 to TRBJ2-7, with 7 bases matching TRBD2. CDR3 length equals 14 residues. CDR1 is LNHDA, CDR2 SQIVND, per germline (reference sequence). With V trimmed by 6 bases and J by 1 base, 6 bases remained unmatched. The CDR3 loop is CASRRRGGSYEQYF. The CDR3 DNA sequence: TGTGCCAGTAGACGCCGCGGGGGATCCTACGAGCAGTACTTC.

This clone was detected only once. J is TRBJ2-7 and V is TRBV27; TRBD2 agrees at 8 bases. The germline gives CDR1 MNHEY, CDR2 SMNVEV (reference sequence). This CDR3 has 14 amino acids. Trimming at V came to 3 bases and at J to 2 bases, leaving 3 bases not matched to a gene. CDR3 amino acids: CASSFGGGTYEQYF. The DNA of the CDR3 is TGTGCCAGCAGTTTCGGGGGGGGGACCTACGAGCAGTACTTC.

This clone is a singleton in its sample. The chain uses TRBV9 and TRBJ2-3; TRBD1 is a possible D gene (6 bases). Germline V gene lookup returns CDR1 SGDLS and CDR2 YYNGEE. V dropped 4 bases and J dropped 0 bases, with 27 bases sitting between them. CDR3 length: 20 amino acids. CDR3 nucleotide sequence: TGTGCCAGCAGCTCACCAACCCGGGACACGACCCTCTGGAGCACAGATACGCAGTATTTT. Its protein product is CASSSPTRDTTLWSTDTQYF.

The count of this clone is one. The rearrangement uses TRBV5-8 and TRBJ1-2; D might be TRBD1 (6 bases). Germline CDR1 SGHTS, CDR2 YDEGEE. This CDR3 is built from 14 residues. Between the trimmed V and J ends, which lost 0 bases and 4 bases, there was a span of 10 bases. The chain's CDR3 is CASSLVYRAYGYTF. As DNA, the CDR3 is TGTGCCAGCAGCTTGGTGTACAGGGCCTATGGCTACACCTTC.

The chain carries TRBV10-3 and TRBJ1-1; no reliable D call. Germline V gene data show CDR1 as ENHRY and CDR2 as SYGVKD. V gave up 10 bases and J gave up 0 bases, with 12 bases separating them. The CDR3 has 13 residues. The CDR3 spells CATKDGVNTEAFF. CDR3 DNA sequence: TGTGCCACCAAAGACGGAGTGAACACTGAAGCTTTCTTT.

The chain has TRBV6-5 and TRBJ1-6; D is undetermined. Germline CDR1 is MNHEY and CDR2 is SVGAGI. This CDR3 is built from 13 residues. The V end was cut by 7 bases, the J end by 7 bases, with 11 bases between. The CDR3 DNA sequence: TGTGCCAGCAAGAGCTTCGCGAATTCACCCCTCCACTTT. It yields the protein CASKSFANSPLHF.

In this sample, this clone turned up once. The genes are TRBV7-9 and TRBJ2-2; 9 nucleotides align to TRBD1. Germline V gene lookup returns CDR1 SEHNR and CDR2 FQNEAQ (reference sequence). The J segment lost 4 bases and the V segment lost 10 bases, leaving 4 bases of the junction unmatched. The CDR3 spans 13 residues. The CDR3 DNA reads as TGTGCCAACTTACAGGGGGCCACCGGGGAGCTGTTTTTT. Amino acid sequence: CANLQGATGELFF.

The chain joins TRBV19 to TRBJ2-5; 7 bases are shared with TRBD2. The CDR3 sequence is 14 residues long. V lost 5 bases, J lost 1 base, and 4 bases stayed unmatched. CDR1 LNHDA and CDR2 SQIVND come from the germline V gene (reference sequence). The CDR3 DNA is TGTGCCAGTAGTCCCTGGACTAGCCAAGAGACCCAGTACTTC. Protein sequence: CASSPWTSQETQYF.